This T cell receptor (beta chain) was profiled in a study of blood T cell repertoires in COVID-19. This clone was seen once. The table came from immunoSEQ multiplex PCR; TCRdb's copy has only in-frame clones and leaves some out. The repertoire holds about 440,000 clones, with 90% as singletons. The germline V and J ends were trimmed by 4 bases and 9 bases, with 13 bases remaining between them. The CDR3 runs 13 residues. In germline, CDR1 is MNHEY, CDR2 SMNVEV (reference sequence). The sample consisted of PBMCs or T cells enriched from blood (not recorded which). The origin of this receptor is a man aged 18-30 years who had recovered from COVID-19. The chain combines TRBV27 with TRBJ1-5; possible D gene TRBD1, 5 bases. The CDR3 coding sequence is TGTGCCAGCAGTTCATACCCGGGACTGCCCCAGCATTTT. It translates to CASSSYPGLPQHF.